This T cell receptor beta chain was sequenced in a study of blood T cells in healthy people across ages. V gave up 5 bases and J gave up 4 bases; unmatched junction bases: 9. CDR1 and CDR2 from the germline V gene are SEHNR and FQNEAQ (reference sequence). The CDR3 spans 15 residues. Next came a second PCR, run for about 7 to 12 cycles, which used a sample-barcoded 5' primer along with a J-beta primer mix. Every molecule of cDNA carried a tag from a template-switch adaptor with 12 random nucleotides. TCRdb ran MiXCR on the 5' RACE reads and lists one entry per CDR3 protein. The sample carries hundreds of thousands of distinct CDR3 sequences, 32% recorded once.

The sequencing sample was made of blood. The clonotype was recovered from a woman of 80 years or more in good health. The chain combines TRBV7-9 with TRBJ2-7, with 9 bases matching TRBD2. This CDR3 is CASSLSVLAGYEQYF. The DNA for the CDR3 is TGTGCCAGCAGCCTTAGCGTCCTAGCGGGATACGAGCAGTACTTC.